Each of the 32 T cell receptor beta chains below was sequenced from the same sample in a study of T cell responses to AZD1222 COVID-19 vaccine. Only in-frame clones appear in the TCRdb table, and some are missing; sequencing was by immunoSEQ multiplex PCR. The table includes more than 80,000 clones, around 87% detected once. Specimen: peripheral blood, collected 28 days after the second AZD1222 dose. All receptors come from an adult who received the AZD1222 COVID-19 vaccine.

CDR3: CATNRMPNEKLFF. In DNA form, the CDR3 reads TGTGCCACCAATAGAATGCCTAATGAAAAACTGTTTTTT. The chain is built from TRBV2 and TRBJ1-4; no clear D gene. Germline V lookup: CDR1 SNHLY, CDR2 FYNNEI. This CDR3 has 13 amino acids. V was shortened by 10 bases and J by 3 bases, with 12 bases between the two germline ends.

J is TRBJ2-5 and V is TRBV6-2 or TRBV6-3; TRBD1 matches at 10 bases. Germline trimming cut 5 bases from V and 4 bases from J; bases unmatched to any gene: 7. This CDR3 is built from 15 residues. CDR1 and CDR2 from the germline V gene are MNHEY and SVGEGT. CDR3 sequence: CASSAPGQGLETQYF. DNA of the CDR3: TGTGCCAGCAGTGCTCCGGGACAGGGGCTAGAGACCCAGTACTTC.

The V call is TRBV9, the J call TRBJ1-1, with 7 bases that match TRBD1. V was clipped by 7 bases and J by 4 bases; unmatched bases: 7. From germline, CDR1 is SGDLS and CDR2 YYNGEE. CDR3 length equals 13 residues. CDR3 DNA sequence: TGTGCCAGCGGAAGGGGGCTCGCCACTGAAGCTTTCTTT. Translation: CASGRGLATEAFF.

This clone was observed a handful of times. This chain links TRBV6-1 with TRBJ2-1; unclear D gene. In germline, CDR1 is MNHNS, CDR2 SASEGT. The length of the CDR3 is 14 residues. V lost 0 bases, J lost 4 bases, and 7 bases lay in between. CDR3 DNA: TGTGCCAGCAGTGAAGCCTCAGATTACAATGAGCAGTTCTTC. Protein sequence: CASSEASDYNEQFF.

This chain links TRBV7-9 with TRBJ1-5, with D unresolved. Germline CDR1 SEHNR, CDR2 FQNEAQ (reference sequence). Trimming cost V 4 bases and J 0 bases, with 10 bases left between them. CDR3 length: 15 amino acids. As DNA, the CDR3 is TGTGCCAGCAGCTCCGGAGTGAATAGCAATCAGCCCCAGCATTTT. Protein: CASSSGVNSNQPQHF.

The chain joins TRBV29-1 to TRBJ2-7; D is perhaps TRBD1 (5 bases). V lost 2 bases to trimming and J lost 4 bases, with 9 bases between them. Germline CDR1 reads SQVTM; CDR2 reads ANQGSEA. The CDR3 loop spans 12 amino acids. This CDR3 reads CSVESPGYEQYF. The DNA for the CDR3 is TGCAGCGTTGAATCCCCAGGGTACGAGCAGTACTTC.

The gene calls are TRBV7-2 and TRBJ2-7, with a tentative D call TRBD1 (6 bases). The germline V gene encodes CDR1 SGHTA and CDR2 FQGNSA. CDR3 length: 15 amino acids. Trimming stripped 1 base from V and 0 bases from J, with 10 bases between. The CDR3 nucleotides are TGTGCCAGCAGCTTAGGACAGGCCGCCTCCTACGAGCAGTACTTC. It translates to CASSLGQAASYEQYF.

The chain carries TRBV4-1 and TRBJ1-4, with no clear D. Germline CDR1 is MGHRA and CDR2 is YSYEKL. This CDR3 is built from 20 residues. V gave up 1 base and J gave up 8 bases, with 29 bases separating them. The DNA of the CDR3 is TGCGCCAGCAGCCAAGCGGACTTTGGTGATTCTTCAGATCGTGGGGAAAAACTGTTTTTT. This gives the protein CASSQADFGDSSDRGEKLFF.

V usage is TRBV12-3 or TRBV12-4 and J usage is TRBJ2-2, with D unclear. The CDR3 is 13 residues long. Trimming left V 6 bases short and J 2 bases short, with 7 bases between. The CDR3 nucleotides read TGTGCCAGCAGCCCTGCTAACACCGGGGAGCTGTTTTTT. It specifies CASSPANTGELFF.

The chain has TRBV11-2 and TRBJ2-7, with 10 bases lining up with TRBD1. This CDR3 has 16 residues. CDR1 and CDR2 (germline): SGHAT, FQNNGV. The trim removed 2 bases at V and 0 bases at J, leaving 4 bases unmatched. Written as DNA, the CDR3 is TGTGCCAGCAGCTTAAGTTGGGACAGGGGCTCCTACGAGCAGTACTTC. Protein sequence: CASSLSWDRGSYEQYF.

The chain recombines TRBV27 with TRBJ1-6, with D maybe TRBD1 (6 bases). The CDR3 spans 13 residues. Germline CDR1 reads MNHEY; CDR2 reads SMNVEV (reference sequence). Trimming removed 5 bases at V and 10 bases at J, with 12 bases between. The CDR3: CASSSQGRSPLHF. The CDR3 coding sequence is TGTGCCAGCAGTAGTCAGGGGCGGTCACCCCTCCACTTT.

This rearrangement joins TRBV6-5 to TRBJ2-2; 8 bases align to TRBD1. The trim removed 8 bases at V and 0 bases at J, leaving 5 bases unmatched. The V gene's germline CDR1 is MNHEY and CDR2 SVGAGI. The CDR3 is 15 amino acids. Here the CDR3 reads CASDKQGANTGELFF. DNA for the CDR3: TGTGCCAGCGATAAACAGGGGGCGAACACCGGGGAGCTGTTTTTT.

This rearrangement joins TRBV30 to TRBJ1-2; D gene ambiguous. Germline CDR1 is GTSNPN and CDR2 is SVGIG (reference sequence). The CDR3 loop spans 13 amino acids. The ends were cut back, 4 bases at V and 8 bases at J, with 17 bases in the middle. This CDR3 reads CAWKLRSALGYTF. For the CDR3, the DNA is TGTGCCTGGAAGCTTAGGAGCGCCTTAGGCTACACCTTC.

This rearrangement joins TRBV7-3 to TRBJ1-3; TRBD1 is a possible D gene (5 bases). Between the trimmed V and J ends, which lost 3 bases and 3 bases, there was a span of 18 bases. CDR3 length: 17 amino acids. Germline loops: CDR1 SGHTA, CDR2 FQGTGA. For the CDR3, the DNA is TGTGCCAGCAGCTTTCCTAGGGAGGGGCGGGATGGAAACACCATATATTTT. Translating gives CASSFPREGRDGNTIYF.

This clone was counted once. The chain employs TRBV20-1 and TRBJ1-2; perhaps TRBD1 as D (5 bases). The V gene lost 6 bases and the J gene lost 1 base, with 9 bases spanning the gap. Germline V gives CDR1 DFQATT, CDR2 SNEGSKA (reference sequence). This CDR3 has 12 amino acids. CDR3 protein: CSASGGNYGYTF. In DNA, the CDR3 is TGCAGTGCCAGTGGGGGTAACTATGGCTACACCTTC.

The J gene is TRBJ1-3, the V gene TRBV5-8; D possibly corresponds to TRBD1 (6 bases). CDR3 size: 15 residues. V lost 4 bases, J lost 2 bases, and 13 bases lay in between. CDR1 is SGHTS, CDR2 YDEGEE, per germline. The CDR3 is CASSRVDRTGNTIYF. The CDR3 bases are TGTGCCAGCAGCCGGGTTGACAGGACTGGAAACACCATATATTTT. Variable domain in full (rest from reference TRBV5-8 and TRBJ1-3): EAGVTQSPTHLIKTRGQQATLRCSPISGHTSVYWYQQALGLGLQFLLWYDEGEERNRGNFPPRFSGRQFPNYSSELNVNALELEDSALYLCASSRVDRTGNTIYFGEGSWLTVV.

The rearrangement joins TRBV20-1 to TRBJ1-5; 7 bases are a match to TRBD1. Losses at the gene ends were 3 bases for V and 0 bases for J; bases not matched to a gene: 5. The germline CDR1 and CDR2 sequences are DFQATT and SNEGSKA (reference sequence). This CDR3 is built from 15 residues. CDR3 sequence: CSASEGTASNQPQHF. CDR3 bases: TGCAGTGCTAGTGAAGGGACAGCTAGCAATCAGCCCCAGCATTTT.

The CDR3 DNA is TGTGCCAGCAGTGAATATATCGGGGGCGCTCACACTGAAGCTTTCTTT. Its translation: CASSEYIGGAHTEAFF. V is TRBV25-1 and J is TRBJ1-1; tentative D call: TRBD1 (6 bases). The germline V gene has CDR1 MGHDK and CDR2 SYGVNS. V lost 0 bases to trimming and J lost 3 bases, with 14 bases between them. CDR3 length: 16 amino acids.

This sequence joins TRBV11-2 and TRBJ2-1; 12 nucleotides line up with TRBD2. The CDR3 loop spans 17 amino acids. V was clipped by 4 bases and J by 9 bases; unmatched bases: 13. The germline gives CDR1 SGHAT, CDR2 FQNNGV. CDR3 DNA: TGTGCCAGCAGCTCCGGTGGACTAGCGGGAACCCTCGGTGAGCAGTTCTTC. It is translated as CASSSGGLAGTLGEQFF.

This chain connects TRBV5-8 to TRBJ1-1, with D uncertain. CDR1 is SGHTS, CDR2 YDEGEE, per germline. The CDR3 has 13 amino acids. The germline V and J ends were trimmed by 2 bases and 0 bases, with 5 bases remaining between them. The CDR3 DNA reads TGTGCCAGCAGCTTTGTTATGAACACTGAAGCTTTCTTT. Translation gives CASSFVMNTEAFF. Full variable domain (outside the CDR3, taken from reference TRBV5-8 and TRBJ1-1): EAGVTQSPTHLIKTRGQQATLRCSPISGHTSVYWYQQALGLGLQFLLWYDEGEERNRGNFPPRFSGRQFPNYSSELNVNALELEDSALYLCASSFVMNTEAFFGQGTRLTVV.

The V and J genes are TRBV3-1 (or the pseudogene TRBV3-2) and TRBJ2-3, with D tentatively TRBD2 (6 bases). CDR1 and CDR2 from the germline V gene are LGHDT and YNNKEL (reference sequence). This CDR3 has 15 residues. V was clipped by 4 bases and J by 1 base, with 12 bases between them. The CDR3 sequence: CASSLSSGGTDTQYF. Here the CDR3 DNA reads TGTGCCAGCAGCCTTAGTAGCGGAGGCACAGATACGCAGTATTTT.

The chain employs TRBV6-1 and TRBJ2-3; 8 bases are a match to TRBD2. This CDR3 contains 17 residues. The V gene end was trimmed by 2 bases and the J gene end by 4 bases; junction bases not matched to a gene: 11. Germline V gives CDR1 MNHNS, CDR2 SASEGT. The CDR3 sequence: CASSELMAGGLSDTQYF. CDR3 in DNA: TGTGCCAGCAGTGAATTGATGGCGGGAGGCCTATCAGATACGCAGTATTTT.

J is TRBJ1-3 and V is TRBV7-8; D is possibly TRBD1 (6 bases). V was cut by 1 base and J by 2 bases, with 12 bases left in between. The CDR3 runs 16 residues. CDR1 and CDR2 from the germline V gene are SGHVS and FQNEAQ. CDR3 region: CASSLGGGGAGNTIYF. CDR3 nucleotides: TGTGCCAGCAGCTTAGGGGGGGGCGGTGCTGGAAACACCATATATTTT.

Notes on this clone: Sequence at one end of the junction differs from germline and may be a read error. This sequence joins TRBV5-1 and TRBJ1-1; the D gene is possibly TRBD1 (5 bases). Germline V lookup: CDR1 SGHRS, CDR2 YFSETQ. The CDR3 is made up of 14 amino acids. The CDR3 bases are TGCGCCAGCAGCTTGTCCGCAGGGAACGCTGAAGCTTTCTTT. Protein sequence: CASSLSAGNAEAFF.

CDR3 DNA sequence: TGCGCCAGCAGCCGGGACAGGGCGAAGGGGAACTATGGCTACACCTTC. It translates to CASSRDRAKGNYGYTF. The genes are TRBV5-1 and TRBJ1-2; 9 bases agree with TRBD1. CDR3 length equals 16 residues. Trimming cost V 4 bases and J 2 bases; bases outside gene matches: 9. Germline loops: CDR1 SGHRS, CDR2 YFSETQ.

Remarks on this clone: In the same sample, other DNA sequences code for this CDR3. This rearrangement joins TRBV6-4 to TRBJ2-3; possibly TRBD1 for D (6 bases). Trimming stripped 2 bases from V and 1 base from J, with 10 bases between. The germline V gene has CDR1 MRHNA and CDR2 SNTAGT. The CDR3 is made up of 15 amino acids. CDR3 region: CASSDKAGGTDTQYF. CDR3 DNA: TGTGCCAGCAGTGACAAGGCAGGGGGCACAGATACGCAGTATTTT.

The CDR3 coding sequence is TGTGCCATCAGTGAGTCGAACCGACAGGGATCCTATGGCTACACCTTC. This codes for CAISESNRQGSYGYTF. The chain uses TRBV10-3 and TRBJ1-2; 7 bases map to TRBD1. Germline V CDR1 and CDR2: ENHRY, SYGVKD. The ends lost 0 bases at V and 4 bases at J; junction bases unmatched: 8. This CDR3 region has 16 residues.

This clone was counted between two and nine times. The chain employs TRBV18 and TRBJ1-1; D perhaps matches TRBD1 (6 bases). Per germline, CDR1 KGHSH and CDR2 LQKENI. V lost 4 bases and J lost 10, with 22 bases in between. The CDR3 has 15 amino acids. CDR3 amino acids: CASSRSQGRGSVAFF. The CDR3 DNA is TGTGCCAGCTCACGGAGCCAGGGGCGAGGTTCTGTAGCTTTCTTT.

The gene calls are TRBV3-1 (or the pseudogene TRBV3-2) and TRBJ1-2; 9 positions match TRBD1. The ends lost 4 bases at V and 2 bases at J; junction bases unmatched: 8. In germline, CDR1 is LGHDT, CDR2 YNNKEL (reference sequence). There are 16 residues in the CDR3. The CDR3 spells CASSPYRGPSNYGYTF. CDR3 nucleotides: TGTGCCAGCAGCCCGTACAGGGGGCCATCCAACTATGGCTACACCTTC.

The CDR3 here is CASSPGPRMPQHF. CDR3 nucleotide sequence: TGTGCCAGCAGTCCGGGGCCTAGGATGCCCCAGCATTTT. This chain connects TRBV6-5 to TRBJ1-5, with D possibly matching TRBD1 (5 bases). V lost 5 bases to trimming and J lost 9 bases, with 14 bases between them. The CDR3 has 13 residues. The germline gives CDR1 MNHEY, CDR2 SVGAGI.

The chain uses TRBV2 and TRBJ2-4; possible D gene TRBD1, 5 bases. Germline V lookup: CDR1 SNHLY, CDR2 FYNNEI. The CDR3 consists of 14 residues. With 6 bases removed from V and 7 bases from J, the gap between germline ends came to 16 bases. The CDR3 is CASRLDSRGNIQYF. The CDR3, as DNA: TGTGCCAGCAGATTAGACAGCAGAGGCAACATTCAGTACTTC.

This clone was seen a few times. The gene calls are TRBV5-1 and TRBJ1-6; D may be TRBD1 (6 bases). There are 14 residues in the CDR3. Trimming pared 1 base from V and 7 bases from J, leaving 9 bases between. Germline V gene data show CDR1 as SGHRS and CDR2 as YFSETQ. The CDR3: CASSLYQGNSPLHF. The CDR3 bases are TGCGCCAGCAGCTTGTACCAGGGGAATTCACCCCTCCACTTT.